Sequencing of this TCR beta chain was carried out in a study of identical twins. One entry per CDR3 protein, called by TCRdb with MiXCR from the 5' RACE reads. The sample carries around 290,000 distinct CDR3 sequences, roughly 8.6% recorded once. The CDR3 spans 12 residues. CDR1 is GTSNPN and CDR2 is SVGIG in the germline V gene (reference sequence). Trimming cost V 2 bases and J 4 bases, with 7 bases left between them. This clonotype was observed a few times. This sample also appeared in a second study, on yellow fever vaccine responses in identical twins.

This clonotype was obtained from a woman aged 18 to 35 in good health. The chain carries TRBV30 and TRBJ2-3, with D unresolved. Sequencing was carried out using CD8+ T cells sorted from blood. The CDR3 DNA follows: TGTGCCTGGAGTCACCCCTCAGATACGCAGTATTTT. Translating it yields CAWSHPSDTQYF.